Below are 23 T cell receptor beta chains sequenced from a single sample in a study of blood T cell repertoires in COVID-19. Method: immunoSEQ multiplex PCR; TCRdb's copy keeps in-frame clones and lacks some. The sample holds about 240,000 clones, about 80% seen once. Source material: peripheral blood. These receptors originate from a woman older than 75 with acute or convalescent COVID-19.

The V and J genes are TRBV28 and TRBJ1-5, with a possible D match to TRBD1 (6 bases). V was shortened by 3 bases and J by 0 bases, with 18 bases between the two germline ends. This CDR3 has 18 residues. CDR1 is MDHEN, CDR2 SYDVKM, per germline. In DNA, the CDR3 is TGTGCCAGCAGTTTGCCAGGGGCTCCTAGGAATAGCAATCAGCCCCAGCATTTT. This encodes CASSLPGAPRNSNQPQHF.

The CDR3 DNA reads TGCGCCAGCAGCCAAGAGGTTTCTAGCGGACTCCACACAGATACGCAGTATTTT. Amino acid sequence: CASSQEVSSGLHTDTQYF. V gene TRBV4-1 combines with J gene TRBJ2-3, with TRBD2 matching over 7 bases. Germline V lookup: CDR1 MGHRA, CDR2 YSYEKL. The CDR3 extends over 18 amino acids. V lost 0 bases and J lost 2; bases outside the gene matches: 11.

This clone showed up just once. The chain is built from TRBV27 and TRBJ2-6, with 10 positions matching TRBD1. This CDR3 contains 22 residues. Germline CDR1 is MNHEY and CDR2 is SMNVEV (reference sequence). Trimming cost V 0 bases and J 0 bases; bases outside gene matches: 14. CDR3 loop: CASSLSPLLTTGGLSGANVLTF. Here the CDR3 DNA reads TGTGCCAGCAGTTTATCGCCCTTATTGACGACAGGGGGCCTCTCTGGGGCCAACGTCCTGACTTTC.

The chain couples TRBV6-5 to TRBJ2-5; 7 positions match TRBD1. The CDR3 totals 15 residues. With V trimmed by 0 bases and J by 2 bases, 3 bases remained unmatched. Germline V gives CDR1 MNHEY, CDR2 SVGAGI. The CDR3 sequence: CASSYSTGQQETQYF. The CDR3 coding sequence is TGTGCCAGCAGTTACTCGACGGGACAGCAAGAGACCCAGTACTTC.

The V call is TRBV5-4, the J call TRBJ1-6; D is uncertain. The CDR3 is 15 residues long. Germline loops: CDR1 SGHNT, CDR2 YYREEE (reference sequence). Trimming pared 1 base from V and 6 bases from J, leaving 11 bases between. The CDR3 reads CASSLRDPLNSPLHF. Written as DNA, the CDR3 is TGTGCCAGCAGCTTGCGAGATCCCCTTAATTCACCCCTCCACTTT.

V is TRBV14 and J is TRBJ1-4; the D is unclear. Germline CDR1 is SGHDN and CDR2 is FVKESK. The ends were cut back, 4 bases at V and 7 bases at J, with 13 bases in the middle. The CDR3 loop spans 14 amino acids. The DNA for the CDR3 is TGTGCCAGCAGCCCTCAGGTTACAGCTGAAAAACTGTTTTTT. This codes for CASSPQVTAEKLFF.

The chain employs TRBV3-1 (or the pseudogene TRBV3-2) and TRBJ2-2, with TRBD1 matching over 7 bases. Germline CDR1 LGHDT, CDR2 YNNKEL (reference sequence). The V and J ends lost 4 bases and 8 bases, in that order; junction bases with no gene match: 13. The length of the CDR3 is 16 residues. The CDR3 nucleotides read TGTGCCAGCAGCCTACAGGGGAACCCCGCCCCGGGGGAGCTGTTTTTT. Translating gives CASSLQGNPAPGELFF.

The chain uses TRBV7-6 and TRBJ1-1, with D possibly TRBD1 on 5 matching bases. CDR3 size: 15 residues. V was clipped by 0 bases and J by 2 bases, with 10 bases between them. The germline gives CDR1 SGHVS, CDR2 FNYEAQ. DNA for the CDR3: TGTGCCAGCAGCTTAGCGCGGCAGGGCAACACTGAAGCTTTCTTT. Protein sequence: CASSLARQGNTEAFF.

The rearrangement uses TRBV1 and TRBJ1-5; TRBD1, the table's D call, lacks a check against the DNA. TRBV1 is a recognized pseudogene. The CDR3 has 13 amino acids. CDR3: CTSNNNSNQPQHF. DNA for the CDR3: TGCACCAGCAACAATAATAGCAATCAGCCCCAGCATTTT.

The chain carries TRBV18 and TRBJ2-5; D remains unclear. Germline V gene data show CDR1 as KGHSH and CDR2 as LQKENI. V was clipped by 2 bases and J by 1 base, with 8 bases between them. The CDR3 is 14 residues long. CDR3 in amino acids: CASSPSSVQETQYF. In nucleotides, the CDR3 is TGTGCCAGCTCACCAAGTTCGGTCCAAGAGACCCAGTACTTC.

This clone was detected only once. This chain connects TRBV19 to TRBJ2-2; perhaps TRBD2 as D (5 bases). CDR3 length: 15 amino acids. With 8 bases removed from V and 2 bases from J, the gap between germline ends came to 15 bases. Per the germline V gene, CDR1 is LNHDA and CDR2 is SQIVND (reference sequence). The CDR3 bases are TGTGCCAGTCTCCGGGGTTCGGGAAACACCGGGGAGCTGTTTTTT. Translation gives CASLRGSGNTGELFF.

The genes are TRBV5-4 and TRBJ1-6, with TRBD1 matching over 10 bases. Trimming took 1 base from V and 14 from J; bases not matched to a gene: 3. CDR1 and CDR2 from the germline V gene are SGHNT and YYREEE (reference sequence). The CDR3 loop spans 13 amino acids. CDR3 loop: CASSLMGQGTLHF. CDR3 DNA sequence: TGTGCCAGCAGCTTGATGGGACAGGGGACCCTCCACTTT. The variable domain in full, with the rest retrieved from reference TRBV5-4 and TRBJ1-6, is ETGVTQSPTHLIKTRGQQVTLRCSSQSGHNTVSWYQQALGQGPQFIFQYYREEENGRGNFPPRFSGLQFPNYSSELNVNALELDDSALYLCASSLMGQGTLHFGNGTRLTVT.

This clone showed up just once. This sequence joins TRBV19 and TRBJ2-7, with D possibly being TRBD1 (5 bases). Per the germline V gene, CDR1 is LNHDA and CDR2 is SQIVND (reference sequence). Deletions cut 5 bases from V and 4 bases from J, with 18 bases between. The CDR3 is made up of 15 amino acids. The CDR3 here is CASSLSGYPTYEQYF. DNA of the CDR3: TGTGCCAGTAGTCTTTCAGGGTACCCAACGTACGAGCAGTACTTC. The entire variable domain, with the rest obtained from reference TRBV19 and TRBJ2-7, is as follows: DGGITQSPKYLFRKEGQNVTLSCEQNLNHDAMYWYRQDPGQGLRLIYYSQIVNDFQKGDIAEGYSVSREKKESFPLTVTSAQKNPTAFYLCASSLSGYPTYEQYFGPGTRLTVT.

This clone turned up a few times. The V gene is TRBV28, the J gene TRBJ1-3; unclear D gene. CDR3 size: 14 residues. V shed 5 bases and J shed 1 base, with 9 bases lying between them. Germline V lookup: CDR1 MDHEN, CDR2 SYDVKM. The CDR3 coding sequence is TGTGCCAGCAGTCTACCGATGTCTGGAAACACCATATATTTT. As protein: CASSLPMSGNTIYF.

The rearrangement links TRBV18 to TRBJ2-7; 12 nucleotides match TRBD1. V was clipped by 2 bases and J by 6 bases; unmatched bases: 5. CDR1 and CDR2 (germline): KGHSH, LQKENI. The CDR3 totals 15 residues. CDR3 DNA: TGTGCCAGCTCACCATCGGGACAGGGGGCGAGCGAGCAGTACTTC. This sequence encodes CASSPSGQGASEQYF.

V and J are TRBV10-3 and TRBJ2-3; 8 bases line up with TRBD1. The CDR3 has 16 amino acids. Unmatched junction bases numbered 8, after V lost 6 bases and J lost 0 bases. Germline V CDR1 and CDR2: ENHRY, SYGVKD. CDR3 DNA: TGTGCCATCAGCGGGGGACAGGCGCCCAGCACAGATACGCAGTATTTT. Translated, it gives CAISGGQAPSTDTQYF.

There are a few counts of this clone. The DNA for the CDR3 is TGTGCCAGCAGCGGAGCTGACAGGGGGCGGAACACCGGGGAGCTGTTTTTT. This translates into CASSGADRGRNTGELFF. The chain is built from TRBV5-4 and TRBJ2-2, with 10 positions matching TRBD1. V was clipped by 4 bases and J by 1 base; unmatched bases: 7. Germline V lookup: CDR1 SGHNT, CDR2 YYREEE (reference sequence). CDR3 size: 17 residues. The whole variable domain, remainder taken from reference TRBV5-4 and TRBJ2-2, is ETGVTQSPTHLIKTRGQQVTLRCSSQSGHNTVSWYQQALGQGPQFIFQYYREEENGRGNFPPRFSGLQFPNYSSELNVNALELDDSALYLCASSGADRGRNTGELFFGEGSRLTVL.

This sequence joins TRBV29-1 and TRBJ1-2, with D uncertain. The germline V gene has CDR1 SQVTM and CDR2 ANQGSEA. The CDR3 runs to 12 residues. V was cut by 6 bases and J by 3 bases, with 11 bases left in between. Written as DNA, the CDR3 is TGCAGCGTAATGAGTTCTCACTATGGCTACACCTTC. Its translation: CSVMSSHYGYTF.

This chain joins TRBV6-1 and TRBJ1-2; D possibly corresponds to TRBD1 (6 bases). Germline CDR1 and CDR2: MNHNS and SASEGT. The CDR3 length is 12 residues. Trimming left V 2 bases short and J 7 bases short, with 8 bases between. In DNA, the CDR3 is TGTGCCAGCAGTGAAAGGGGGGGTGGCTACACCTTC. This encodes CASSERGGGYTF.

V usage is TRBV7-2 and J usage is TRBJ1-2, with 12 bases that match TRBD1. This CDR3 is built from 14 residues. V gave up 1 base and J gave up 7 bases; unmatched junction bases: 1. From germline, CDR1 is SGHTA and CDR2 FQGNSA. CDR3 coding DNA: TGTGCCAGCAGCTTAGGGGACAGGGGGCCTGGCTACACCTTC. Translated: CASSLGDRGPGYTF. The full variable domain, completed using reference TRBV7-2 and TRBJ1-2, is GAGVSQSPSNKVTEKGKDVELRCDPISGHTALYWYRQSLGQGLEFLIYFQGNSAPDKSGLPSDRFSAERTGGSVSTLTIQRTQQEDSAVYLCASSLGDRGPGYTFGSGTRLTVV.

The chain uses TRBV6-5 and TRBJ2-7; possible D gene TRBD2, 5 bases. Trimming stripped 7 bases from V and 0 bases from J, with 16 bases between. This CDR3 region has 15 residues. Germline V gene data show CDR1 as MNHEY and CDR2 as SVGAGI. In DNA form, the CDR3 reads TGTGCCAGCACTTCGCCCGGGGTCCCCTCCTACGAGCAGTACTTC. Amino acids: CASTSPGVPSYEQYF.

Concerning this clone itself: The sample carries other DNA sequences with the same CDR3. This chain connects TRBV6-5 to TRBJ1-5; no firm D call. This CDR3 contains 12 residues. The V and J ends lost 6 bases and 5 bases respectively, with 8 bases between them. CDR1 is MNHEY, CDR2 SVGAGI, per germline. CDR3 amino acids: CASRSGDQPQHF. CDR3 in DNA: TGTGCCAGCAGATCCGGGGATCAGCCCCAGCATTTT.

The chain carries TRBV7-3 and TRBJ1-2; D is undetermined. CDR3 size: 13 residues. From germline, CDR1 is SGHTA and CDR2 FQGTGA. The ends were cut back, 5 bases at V and 2 bases at J, with 9 bases in the middle. The CDR3, as DNA: TGTGCCAGCAGCCCCTCGGGGAACTATGGCTACACCTTC. Translated: CASSPSGNYGYTF.